Listed here are 24 T cell receptor beta chains from one sample, sequenced in a study of blood T cell repertoires in COVID-19. Libraries were prepared by immunoSEQ multiplex PCR; TCRdb keeps only in-frame clonotypes and omits some of them. The repertoire consists of approximately 280,000 clones, with around 86% occurring once and the leading ten covering less than 2.5%. The sequenced sample was peripheral blood. These receptors were obtained from a woman aged 25 to 39 who had recovered from COVID-19.

The genes are TRBV5-3 and TRBJ1-1; D gene ambiguous. TRBV5-3 is an ORF, with its function uncertain. Trimming left V 4 bases short and J 4 bases short, with 14 bases between. The CDR3 spans 14 residues. In DNA form, the CDR3 reads TGTGCCAGAAGCAGCAGGCCCCTGGGCACTGAAGCTTTCTTT. Protein product: CARSSRPLGTEAFF.

This chain uses TRBV28 with TRBJ1-6; possibly TRBD1 for D (5 bases). CDR3 length: 15 amino acids. V was clipped by 3 bases and J by 6 bases, with 12 bases between them. Per germline, CDR1 MDHEN and CDR2 SYDVKM. The CDR3 sequence is CASSFPGLTNSPLHF. CDR3 in DNA: TGTGCCAGCAGTTTCCCGGGACTTACTAATTCACCCCTCCACTTT.

The chain combines TRBV19 with TRBJ1-2; D perhaps matches TRBD1 (5 bases). The length of the CDR3 is 14 residues. Germline CDR1 and CDR2: LNHDA and SQIVND (reference sequence). The ends were cut back, 3 bases at V and 4 bases at J, with 12 bases in the middle. This CDR3 is CASSMQGFGYGYTF. CDR3 in DNA: TGTGCCAGTAGTATGCAGGGTTTTGGCTATGGCTACACCTTC.

The chain has TRBV11-2 and TRBJ1-2; D call uncertain. This CDR3 region has 12 residues. Per the germline V gene, CDR1 is SGHAT and CDR2 is FQNNGV. Trimming took 3 bases from V and 2 from J, leaving 4 bases between them. The CDR3 reads CASSFGNYGYTF. The CDR3 nucleotides read TGTGCCAGCAGCTTTGGCAACTATGGCTACACCTTC.

CDR3: CASSEAGGTYNEQFF. In nucleotides, the CDR3 is TGTGCCAGCAGTGAAGCGGGAGGAACCTACAATGAGCAGTTCTTC. V gene TRBV2 combines with J gene TRBJ2-1; D may be TRBD2 (6 bases). The CDR3 sequence is 15 residues long. Germline loops: CDR1 SNHLY, CDR2 FYNNEI. Trimming removed 0 bases from V and 2 bases from J, with 8 bases in between.

This rearrangement joins TRBV5-4 to TRBJ1-2; TRBD1 matches 9 bases. V shed 1 base and J 4 bases; nucleotides not matched to a gene: 5. Germline V gives CDR1 SGHNT, CDR2 YYREEE (reference sequence). The CDR3 runs to 15 residues. The chain's CDR3 is CASSLSQGAAYGYTF. As DNA, the CDR3 is TGTGCCAGCAGCTTGTCACAGGGGGCGGCCTATGGCTACACCTTC.

The gene calls are TRBV19 and TRBJ1-2, with 9 bases fitting TRBD1. Looked up from germline, CDR1 is LNHDA and CDR2 is SQIVND (reference sequence). Trimming took 6 bases from V and 4 from J; bases not matched to a gene: 9. The CDR3 runs 15 residues. CDR3 amino acids: CASRDRGSLLYGYTF. The DNA of the CDR3 is TGTGCCAGTAGGGACAGGGGATCACTACTCTATGGCTACACCTTC.

The J gene is TRBJ2-2, the V gene TRBV6-5; D call uncertain. Germline V gene sequence: CDR1 MNHEY, CDR2 SVGAGI. V was clipped by 2 bases and J by 0 bases, with 7 bases between them. This CDR3 is built from 15 residues. CDR3 loop: CASSYSVANTGELFF. DNA of the CDR3: TGTGCCAGCAGTTACAGCGTAGCGAACACCGGGGAGCTGTTTTTT.

This clone was detected a few times. This chain joins TRBV4-1 and TRBJ2-7; 12 bases line up with TRBD2. The germline V gene encodes CDR1 MGHRA and CDR2 YSYEKL. Trimming removed 0 bases from V and 9 bases from J; junction bases left unmatched: 9. The CDR3 spans 16 residues. The CDR3 DNA reads as TGCGCCAGCAGCCAAGAGTTCCTAGCGGGGGGGCTCCGGCAGTACTTC. This gives the protein CASSQEFLAGGLRQYF.

The chain recombines TRBV28 with TRBJ1-2, with 8 bases matching TRBD1. This CDR3 has 14 residues. Germline CDR1 is MDHEN and CDR2 is SYDVKM. The junction had 8 bases not matched to a gene; V was cut back by 6 bases and J by 5 bases. The CDR3 is CASRTGAGSYGYTF. CDR3 bases: TGTGCCAGCAGGACAGGGGCGGGTTCTTATGGCTACACCTTC.

CDR3 nucleotide sequence: TGTGCCAGTAGTGCTATACAGGGGATGAACACTGAAGCTTTCTTT. Protein product: CASSAIQGMNTEAFF. The rearrangement links TRBV19 to TRBJ1-1, with TRBD1 matching 7 bases. V dropped 5 bases and J dropped 0; count of bases not matched to a gene: 6. Germline CDR1 is LNHDA and CDR2 is SQIVND (reference sequence). The CDR3 length is 15 residues.

The chain carries TRBV7-9 and TRBJ1-1, with 12 bases lining up with TRBD1. Trimming at V came to 6 bases and at J to 3 bases, leaving 14 bases not matched to a gene. Germline assignment: CDR1 SEHNR and CDR2 FQNEAQ (reference sequence). The CDR3 runs to 18 residues. CDR3 amino acids: CASRPRPGQGASDTEAFF. CDR3 DNA: TGTGCCAGCAGACCCCGGCCGGGACAGGGGGCATCGGACACTGAAGCTTTCTTT.

In its sample, this clone was seen a few times. The chain recombines TRBV5-1 with TRBJ2-2, with 12 bases that match TRBD2. Trimming at V came to 3 bases and at J to 4 bases, leaving 4 bases not matched to a gene. The CDR3 loop spans 16 amino acids. Germline V gives CDR1 SGHRS, CDR2 YFSETQ. CDR3 sequence (DNA): TGCGCCAGCAGCTCCCCGGGACTAGCGGGCACCGGGGAGCTGTTTTTT. This encodes CASSSPGLAGTGELFF. Variable domain in full (rest from reference TRBV5-1 and TRBJ2-2): KAGVTQTPRYLIKTRGQQVTLSCSPISGHRSVSWYQQTPGQGLQFLFEYFSETQRNKGNFPGRFSGRQFSNSRSEMNVSTLELGDSALYLCASSSPGLAGTGELFFGEGSRLTVL.

The J gene is TRBJ1-1, the V gene TRBV19; no definite D call. This CDR3 comprises 12 residues. Germline lookup yields CDR1 LNHDA and CDR2 SQIVND (reference sequence). V dropped 3 bases and J dropped 4 bases, with 6 bases sitting between them. The CDR3 DNA sequence: TGTGCCAGTAGTATGAGAGGCACTGAAGCTTTCTTT. As protein: CASSMRGTEAFF.

J is TRBJ1-4 and V is TRBV12-3 or TRBV12-4; D unresolved. The ends were cut back, 1 base at V and 7 bases at J, with 7 bases in the middle. CDR3 length: 13 amino acids. This CDR3 is CASSLDTGEKLFF. The CDR3 region has the DNA TGTGCCAGCAGTTTAGATACTGGTGAAAAACTGTTTTTT.

Only a few counts were recorded for this clone. The chain combines TRBV3-1 (or the pseudogene TRBV3-2) with TRBJ2-4, with 9 bases that match TRBD2. This CDR3 is 15 amino acids long. CDR1 LGHDT and CDR2 YNNKEL come from the germline V gene (reference sequence). The trim removed 4 bases at V and 5 bases at J, leaving 6 bases unmatched. As DNA, the CDR3 is TGTGCCAGCAGCCGCACCTTAGCGGGGGAAAACATTCAGTACTTC. Translating gives CASSRTLAGENIQYF.

Comment on this clone: Germline is not matched at one junction end, which may reflect a read error. The J gene is TRBJ1-1, the V gene TRBV3-1 (or the pseudogene TRBV3-2); maybe TRBD1 (6 bases). The CDR3 runs 14 residues. In germline, CDR1 is LGHDT, CDR2 YNNKEL (reference sequence). The CDR3 nucleotides read TGTGCCAGCAGCCAAGATAGGGGGAACGCTGAAGCTTTCTTT. This translates into CASSQDRGNAEAFF.

V and J are TRBV10-1 and TRBJ2-2; possibly TRBD2 for D (6 bases). CDR1 is WNHNN, CDR2 SYGVQD, per germline (reference sequence). The CDR3 runs 16 residues. Deletions cut 4 bases from V and 2 bases from J, with 14 bases between. CDR3 sequence reads: CASSGDSTHNTGELFF. The CDR3 DNA reads TGCGCCAGCAGTGGGGACTCCACGCATAACACCGGGGAGCTGTTTTTT.

The CDR3 here is CASSIEGLPPYF. The CDR3 DNA reads as TGTGCCAGCAGCATCGAGGGACTACCTCCGTATTTT. The chain carries TRBV21-1 and TRBJ2-3; TRBD2 is the table's D call and was not checked against the DNA. TRBV21-1 is a documented pseudogene. The CDR3 is 12 amino acids.

In DNA form, the CDR3 reads TGTGCCAGCAGTTTGATTTGGCAATACCCCACCGGGGAGCTGTTTTTT. Amino acid sequence: CASSLIWQYPTGELFF. The chain joins TRBV28 to TRBJ2-2; D uncertain. Per the germline V gene, CDR1 is MDHEN and CDR2 is SYDVKM. The germline V and J ends were trimmed by 3 bases and 4 bases, with 15 bases remaining between them. CDR3 length: 16 amino acids.

The genes are TRBV3-1 (or the pseudogene TRBV3-2) and TRBJ1-2; 7 nucleotides align to TRBD1. V shed 3 bases and J 7 bases; nucleotides not matched to a gene: 11. The CDR3 has 15 amino acids. Germline CDR1 is LGHDT and CDR2 is YNNKEL (reference sequence). CDR3 DNA: TGTGCCAGCAGCCACCAAGGACAGGCGTTGGCTGGCTACACCTTC. This encodes CASSHQGQALAGYTF.

J is TRBJ1-5 and V is TRBV4-1, with 9 bases lining up with TRBD1. Germline V gives CDR1 MGHRA, CDR2 YSYEKL. The CDR3 spans 17 residues. V gave up 3 bases and J gave up 5 bases; unmatched junction bases: 11. The CDR3 DNA is TGCGCCAGCAGCCACCCCCGGGACAGGGACTTACATCAGCCCCAGCATTTT. This gives the protein CASSHPRDRDLHQPQHF.

This sequence joins TRBV24-1 and TRBJ1-5, with TRBD1 matching over 8 bases. The length of the CDR3 is 13 residues. V dropped 3 bases and J dropped 9; count of bases not matched to a gene: 3. Germline V gives CDR1 KGHDR, CDR2 SFDVKD. The CDR3 DNA is TGTGCCACCAGTGATCAGACAGGGGTGCCCCAGCATTTT. Translating it yields CATSDQTGVPQHF.

The chain joins TRBV29-1 to TRBJ2-7; TRBD2 aligns across 7 bases. The CDR3 covers 14 residues. Trimming took 3 bases from V and 5 from J; bases not matched to a gene: 10. From germline, CDR1 is SQVTM and CDR2 ANQGSEA. This chain's CDR3 is CSVEGTIGSDEQYF. The DNA of the CDR3 is TGCAGCGTTGAGGGGACTATAGGTTCAGACGAGCAGTACTTC.